The clone carrying this T cell receptor (beta chain) was seen once. Its antigen is still unknown. The table came from immunoSEQ multiplex PCR; TCRdb's copy has only in-frame clones and leaves some out. The table has about 28,000 clones, more than 60% seen once. This record belongs to a study of vaccination effects on CD4 cells after COVID-19. At the level of the study: Post-vaccine specimens were collected at a median of 72 days following the second dose.

Under the ViraFEST assay, PBMC were stimulated with viral peptide pools so that antigen-specific CD4+ T cells expanded. Sequencing was performed afterwards. It was after 10 days of culture that CD4+ T cells were isolated. Participants were vaccinated with two doses of either the BNT162b2 or mRNA-1273 vaccine. None of these healthy vaccinees had been infected with SARS-CoV-2 before vaccination. Researchers swapped half the medium for IL-2 medium on both days 3 and 7. Regarding the study as a whole: Infection- and vaccine-induced clones contracted markedly late after vaccination.

The origin of this receptor is a human donor who received a COVID-19 vaccine. The sequencing used CD4+ T cells from PBMCs cultured with HCoV-NL63 spike peptides, collected after COVID-19 vaccination.

CDR3 loop: CASRGTSGRVDYNEQFF. For the CDR3, the DNA is TGTGCCAGCAGAGGGACTAGCGGGAGGGTCGACTACAATGAGCAGTTCTTC. V gene TRBV7-9 combines with J gene TRBJ2-1; 16 nucleotides match TRBD2. Unmatched junction bases numbered 5, after V lost 6 bases and J lost 3 bases. The CDR3 covers 17 residues. CDR1 and CDR2 (germline): SEHNR, FQNEAQ (reference sequence).